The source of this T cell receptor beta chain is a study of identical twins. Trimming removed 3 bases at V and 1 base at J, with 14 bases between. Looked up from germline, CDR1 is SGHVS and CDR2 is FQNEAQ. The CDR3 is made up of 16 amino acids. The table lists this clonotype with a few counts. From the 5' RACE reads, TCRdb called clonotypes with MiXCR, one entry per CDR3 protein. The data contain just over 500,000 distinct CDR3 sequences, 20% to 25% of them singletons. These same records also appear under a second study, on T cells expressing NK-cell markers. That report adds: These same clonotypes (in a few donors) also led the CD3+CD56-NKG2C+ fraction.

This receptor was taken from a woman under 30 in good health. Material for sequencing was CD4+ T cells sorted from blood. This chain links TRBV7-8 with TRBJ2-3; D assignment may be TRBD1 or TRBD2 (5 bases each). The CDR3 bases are TGTGCCAGCAGCTTTGTCTGGGGGAGCGGCACAGATACGCAGTATTTT. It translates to CASSFVWGSGTDTQYF.